This TCR beta chain was sequenced in a study of T cell changes during pregnancy in multiple sclerosis. This table comes from immunoSEQ multiplex PCR, and its TCRdb copy is limited to in-frame clones, with some not included. This sample has about 50,000 clones; about 93% occur once, and the top ten carry roughly 0.6%. The CDR3 sequence is 14 residues long. Germline V lookup: CDR1 MNHEY, CDR2 SMNVEV (reference sequence). The trim removed 4 bases at V and 8 bases at J, leaving 9 bases unmatched. The TCR was taken from a female donor in good health, enrolled as a control in a pregnancy study. This chain links TRBV27 with TRBJ1-2; TRBD1 agrees at 8 bases. The sample in question was CD4+ T cells from peripheral blood mononuclear cells, obtained after pregnancy. CDR3 nucleotides: TGTGCCAGCAGTTCCCAGGGGGCTTTTGGCGGCTACACCTTC. As protein: CASSSQGAFGGYTF.